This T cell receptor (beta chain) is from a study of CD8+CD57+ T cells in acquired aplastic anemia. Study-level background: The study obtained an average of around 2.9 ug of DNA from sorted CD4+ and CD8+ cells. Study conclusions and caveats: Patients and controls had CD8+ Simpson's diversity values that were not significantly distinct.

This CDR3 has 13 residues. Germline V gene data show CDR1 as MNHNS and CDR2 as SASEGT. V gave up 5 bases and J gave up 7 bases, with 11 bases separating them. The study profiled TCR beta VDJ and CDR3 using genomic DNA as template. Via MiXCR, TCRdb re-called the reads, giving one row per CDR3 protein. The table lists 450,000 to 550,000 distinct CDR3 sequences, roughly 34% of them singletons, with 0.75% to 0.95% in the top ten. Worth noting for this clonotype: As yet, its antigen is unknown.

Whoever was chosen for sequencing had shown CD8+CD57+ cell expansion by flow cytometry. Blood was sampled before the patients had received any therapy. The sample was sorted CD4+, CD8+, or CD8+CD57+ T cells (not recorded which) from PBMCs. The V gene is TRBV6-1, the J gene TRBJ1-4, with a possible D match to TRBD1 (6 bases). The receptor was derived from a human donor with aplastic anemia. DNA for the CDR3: TGTGCCAGCAGTCGGACAGCTTTTGAAAAACTGTTTTTT. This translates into CASSRTAFEKLFF.